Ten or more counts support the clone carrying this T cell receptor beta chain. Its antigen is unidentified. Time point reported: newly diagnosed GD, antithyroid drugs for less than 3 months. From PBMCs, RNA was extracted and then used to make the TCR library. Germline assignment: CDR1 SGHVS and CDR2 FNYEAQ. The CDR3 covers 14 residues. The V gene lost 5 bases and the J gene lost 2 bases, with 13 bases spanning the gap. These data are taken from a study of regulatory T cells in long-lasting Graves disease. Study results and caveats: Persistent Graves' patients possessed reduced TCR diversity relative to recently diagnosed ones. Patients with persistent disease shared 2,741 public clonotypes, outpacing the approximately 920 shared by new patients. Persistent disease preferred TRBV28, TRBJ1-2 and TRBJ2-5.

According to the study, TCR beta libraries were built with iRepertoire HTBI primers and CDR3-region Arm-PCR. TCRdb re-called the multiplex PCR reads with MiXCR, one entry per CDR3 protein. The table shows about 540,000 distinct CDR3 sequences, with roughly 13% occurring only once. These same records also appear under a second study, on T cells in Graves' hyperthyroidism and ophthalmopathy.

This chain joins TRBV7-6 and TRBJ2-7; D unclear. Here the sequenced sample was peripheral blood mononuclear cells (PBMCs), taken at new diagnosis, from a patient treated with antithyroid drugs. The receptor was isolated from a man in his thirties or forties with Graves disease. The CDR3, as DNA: TGTGCCAGCAGCCCTACCTTAGCAACCTACGAGCAGTACTTC. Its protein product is CASSPTLATYEQYF.